This T cell receptor beta chain was obtained from a study of read filtering for tumor transcriptome and immune sequencing. Turning to the study itself: IR-seq gave about 4 to 10.27 million TCR reads per sample; RNA-seq gave roughly 75 to 1,300. General observations from the study: Sorted CD138-negative bone marrow cells were not purified T cells. Dropping single-read clonotypes raised IR-seq and RNA-seq shared-clonotype correlation. Roughly four fifths of IR-seq clonotypes had one read, totaling about 3.3% of reads; RNA-seq: about 74% and 41%.

V shed 1 base and J shed 6 bases, with 10 bases lying between them. The CDR3 consists of 14 residues. Germline V gene sequence: CDR1 LGHDT, CDR2 YNNKEL (reference sequence). Ten or more counts support this clonotype. The antigen is not known. Molecular barcoded adaptors covering alpha/delta and beta/gamma chains were used on roughly 400 ng RNA. TCRdb fed the reads into MiXCR, producing one record per CDR3 protein. The sample holds about 130,000 distinct CDR3 sequences, under 15% seen once. The TCR sequence derives from a donor aged 40 or over with multiple myeloma. Sequencing was performed on a population of CD138-negative cells sorted from bone marrow. The chain is built from TRBV3-1 and TRBJ2-1, with D maybe TRBD2 (5 bases). This CDR3 reads CASSQGRSANEQFF. CDR3 nucleotide sequence: TGTGCCAGCAGCCAAGGGAGGAGCGCCAATGAGCAGTTCTTC.